A single sample gave rise to the 25 T cell receptor beta chains below, sequenced in a study of monozygotic twins with inflammatory bowel disease. TCRdb re-analyzed the 5' RACE reads; it lists each CDR3 protein once, without DNA. The sample's table shows 400,000 or so distinct CDR3 sequences. The sample consisted of blood. The source of these receptors is a human donor with ulcerative colitis or Crohn's disease, or a healthy co-twin of an affected twin (not recorded which).

The gene calls are TRBV4-3 and TRBJ2-7; TCRdb indicates TRBD2, and absent DNA this call remains unverified. The germline CDR1 and CDR2 sequences are LGHNA and YSLEER. The CDR3 sequence is 15 residues long. The CDR3 is CASSQDPSHFYEQYF.

The chain links TRBV5-1 to TRBJ2-1. Per germline, CDR1 SGHRS and CDR2 YFSETQ. There are 15 residues in the CDR3. CDR3 in amino acids: CASSLQASSPNEQFF.

V gene TRBV24-1 combines with J gene TRBJ2-3; TCRdb's D gene call, TRBD1, goes unchecked for lack of DNA. The germline V gene encodes CDR1 KGHDR and CDR2 SFDVKD. CDR3 size: 14 residues. CDR3 amino acids: CATSRSGAVDTQYF.

The chain carries TRBV5-1 and TRBJ1-5; TCRdb's assignment of TRBD1 cannot be checked, as there is no DNA. In germline, CDR1 is SGHRS, CDR2 YFSETQ. The CDR3 has 18 amino acids. The CDR3 spells CASSPVPPGQGLDQPQHF.

The gene calls are TRBV29-1 and TRBJ1-1. The V gene's germline CDR1 is SQVTM and CDR2 ANQGSEA. The length of the CDR3 is 12 residues. CDR3 loop: CSATADNTEAFF.

The gene calls are TRBV28 and TRBJ2-2. This CDR3 region has 12 residues. CDR1 is MDHEN and CDR2 is SYDVKM in the germline V gene. CDR3 in amino acids: CASSPRPGELFF.

The chain has TRBV5-1 and TRBJ2-7; TCRdb gives TRBD2 as the D gene, but with no DNA this cannot be confirmed. Germline V gives CDR1 SGHRS, CDR2 YFSETQ. The CDR3 loop spans 15 amino acids. The CDR3 sequence is CASSTSGMSSYEQYF.

V gene TRBV5-1 combines with J gene TRBJ1-2; the TCRdb call, TRBD1, lacks DNA for checking. Germline V gene data show CDR1 as SGHRS and CDR2 as YFSETQ. The length of the CDR3 is 14 residues. The chain's CDR3 is CASSLRQGQDGYTF. Full variable domain (outside the CDR3, taken from reference TRBV5-1 and TRBJ1-2): KAGVTQTPRYLIKTRGQQVTLSCSPISGHRSVSWYQQTPGQGLQFLFEYFSETQRNKGNFPGRFSGRQFSNSRSEMNVSTLELGDSALYLCASSLRQGQDGYTFGSGTRLTVV.

The chain links TRBV6-1 to TRBJ2-4; TCRdb lists TRBD1, though no DNA is available to test this call. CDR1 MNHNS and CDR2 SASEGT come from the germline V gene. This CDR3 contains 15 residues. The CDR3 is CASSPDRGTKNIQYF.

This chain uses TRBV5-1 with TRBJ1-1. The length of the CDR3 is 17 residues. The germline gives CDR1 SGHRS, CDR2 YFSETQ. The CDR3 sequence: CASSLELWQHLNTEAFF.

The chain couples TRBV10-3 to TRBJ2-5; with no DNA, the TCRdb D assignment of TRBD1 cannot be verified. CDR1 is ENHRY, CDR2 SYGVKD, per germline. This CDR3 comprises 14 residues. The CDR3 region is CAHRSATGGETQYF.

The chain employs TRBV27 and TRBJ2-3; TCRdb's assignment of TRBD2 cannot be checked, as there is no DNA. This CDR3 is built from 14 residues. CDR1 MNHEY and CDR2 SMNVEV come from the germline V gene (reference sequence). The CDR3 loop reads CASSSQGGGDTQYF.

The V and J genes are TRBV15 and TRBJ1-2; there is no DNA to check the TCRdb D call of TRBD1. The CDR3 sequence is 13 residues long. In germline, CDR1 is LNHNV, CDR2 YYDKDF (reference sequence). The CDR3 here is CATSREQGIGYTF.

This rearrangement joins TRBV10-2 to TRBJ2-5; TCRdb lists TRBD2, though no DNA is available to test this call. Germline V gene sequence: CDR1 WSHSY, CDR2 SAAADI. This CDR3 is built from 12 residues. CDR3 sequence: CAGLGDNGTQYF.

The chain couples TRBV7-9 to TRBJ2-3. This CDR3 spans 12 amino acids. Germline CDR1 is SEHNR and CDR2 is FQNEAQ (reference sequence). This chain's CDR3 is CASSLAADTQYF.

J is TRBJ2-7 and V is TRBV7-9; TCRdb selects TRBD1, and the lack of DNA leaves this call unchecked. Germline values: CDR1 SEHNR, CDR2 FQNEAQ (reference sequence). The CDR3 length is 13 residues. CDR3 protein: CASSLGTLDEQYF.

This sequence joins TRBV29-1 and TRBJ2-6; TCRdb designates TRBD1, a call that cannot be tested without DNA. The CDR3 is 16 residues long. Germline V gene data show CDR1 as SQVTM and CDR2 as ANQGSEA. The CDR3 sequence is CSVGTGESKGANVLTF.

The genes are TRBV12-3 or TRBV12-4 and TRBJ2-7; as DNA is missing, the TRBD1 call by TCRdb cannot be tested. CDR3 size: 16 residues. This CDR3 is CASSPDRGVKDYEQYF.

The J gene is TRBJ2-7, the V gene TRBV5-4; there is no DNA to check the TCRdb D call of TRBD1. Per the germline V gene, CDR1 is SGHNT and CDR2 is YYREEE (reference sequence). The CDR3 is 15 amino acids. This CDR3 is CASSLEGDRGTEQYF.

V is TRBV4-1 and J is TRBJ2-1; TCRdb names TRBD1, which stays unverified in the absence of DNA. The germline CDR1 and CDR2 sequences are MGHRA and YSYEKL. The CDR3 is 17 residues long. CDR3 region: CASSHQGQGSAYNEQFF.

The V and J genes are TRBV28 and TRBJ1-1; TCRdb picks TRBD1, but there is no DNA to check that call. The CDR3 spans 14 residues. Looked up from germline, CDR1 is MDHEN and CDR2 is SYDVKM. The CDR3 spells CATLNRGLNTEAFF.

This chain uses TRBV20-1 with TRBJ2-1; TCRdb gives TRBD2 as the D gene, but with no DNA this cannot be confirmed. There are 12 residues in the CDR3. Germline lookup yields CDR1 DFQATT and CDR2 SNEGSKA (reference sequence). CDR3 sequence: CSVAGGPNEQFF.

CDR3 sequence reads: CASSIVTGGAETQYF. The chain couples TRBV19 to TRBJ2-5; TCRdb selects TRBD1, and the lack of DNA leaves this call unchecked. Germline assignment: CDR1 LNHDA and CDR2 SQIVND (reference sequence). The length of the CDR3 is 15 residues.

The J gene is TRBJ2-6, the V gene TRBV30. The CDR3 is made up of 13 amino acids. Germline V gene lookup returns CDR1 GTSNPN and CDR2 SVGIG (reference sequence). The CDR3 spells CAWKLSGANVLTF.

The rearrangement joins TRBV14 to TRBJ2-3; with no DNA, the TCRdb D assignment of TRBD2 cannot be verified. This CDR3 is 16 amino acids long. CDR1 is SGHDN, CDR2 FVKESK, per germline. The CDR3 here is CASSQRDSTLTDTQYF. Combining the CDR3 with reference TRBV14 and TRBJ2-3 gives the whole variable domain EAGVTQFPSHSVIEKGQTVTLRCDPISGHDNLYWYRRVMGKEIKFLLHFVKESKQDESGMPNNRFLAERTGGTYSTLKVQPAELEDSGVYFCASSQRDSTLTDTQYFGPGTRLTVL.